This passage covers 10 T cell receptor beta chains from one sample sequenced in a study of blood T cell repertoires in COVID-19. Profiling relied on immunoSEQ multiplex PCR, and the TCRdb table lists in-frame clones only, not all of them. The table lists nearly 35,000 clones, around 87% of them singletons, with 62% in the top ten. Specimen: peripheral blood. The receptor source for this set is a man in his 70s with acute or convalescent COVID-19.

The chain is built from TRBV7-3 and TRBJ2-5; 8 positions match TRBD1. V shed 5 bases and J 2 bases; nucleotides not matched to a gene: 4. Germline V gene sequence: CDR1 SGHTA, CDR2 FQGTGA. This CDR3 has 14 amino acids. The CDR3 region is CASSPRDRQETQYF. For the CDR3, the DNA is TGTGCCAGCAGCCCTAGGGACAGGCAAGAGACCCAGTACTTC.

The chain uses TRBV28 and TRBJ2-7; TRBD2 aligns across 9 bases. The CDR3 extends over 16 amino acids. CDR1 and CDR2 (germline): MDHEN, SYDVKM. V lost 3 bases to trimming and J lost 9 bases; unmatched junction nucleotides: 15. CDR3 sequence (DNA): TGTGCCAGCAGTTTCCCCGAAATAGCGGGAGTAGGGAGGCAGTACTTC. This sequence encodes CASSFPEIAGVGRQYF.

A single count supports this clone. This chain uses TRBV6-5 with TRBJ2-7; D gene unclear. V shed 5 bases and J shed 2 bases, with 13 bases lying between them. Germline V gene sequence: CDR1 MNHEY, CDR2 SVGAGI. The length of the CDR3 is 14 residues. The CDR3 region is CASSPQRLPYEQYF. CDR3 nucleotide sequence: TGTGCCAGCAGTCCTCAGAGACTCCCCTACGAGCAGTACTTC.

The rearrangement links TRBV25-1 to TRBJ1-4; no clear D. The ends were cut back, 10 bases at V and 0 bases at J, with 12 bases in the middle. This CDR3 has 14 residues. Germline V gene lookup returns CDR1 MGHDK and CDR2 SYGVNS. The CDR3 loop is CATRLDSTNEKLFF. Here the CDR3 DNA reads TGTGCCACCCGACTGGACTCAACTAATGAAAAACTGTTTTTT.

This clone appeared once. The chain uses TRBV7-2 and TRBJ2-1; 10 bases agree with TRBD2. Germline loops: CDR1 SGHTA, CDR2 FQGNSA. The CDR3 has 12 amino acids. Trimming at V came to 5 bases and at J to 12 bases, leaving 4 bases not matched to a gene. The CDR3 protein is CASSVLAGGQFF. The CDR3 DNA reads as TGTGCCAGCAGCGTATTAGCGGGGGGGCAGTTCTTC.

The V gene is TRBV3-1 (or the pseudogene TRBV3-2), the J gene TRBJ1-1; D not certain. Germline loops: CDR1 LGHDT, CDR2 YNNKEL (reference sequence). The CDR3 extends over 20 amino acids. V was shortened by 0 bases and J by 1 base, with 24 bases between the two germline ends. CDR3 region: CASSQEGLLREPEGNTEAFF. CDR3 DNA sequence: TGTGCCAGCAGCCAAGAAGGCCTCTTACGGGAGCCCGAGGGGAACACTGAAGCTTTCTTT.

The V call is TRBV2, the J call TRBJ2-1, with D perhaps matching TRBD2 (5 bases). V was cut by 4 bases and J by 3 bases, with 10 bases left in between. CDR1 and CDR2 (germline): SNHLY, FYNNEI. This CDR3 is 14 amino acids long. The CDR3: CASSGLAGYNEQFF. The CDR3 DNA reads as TGTGCCAGCAGTGGGCTAGCTGGCTACAATGAGCAGTTCTTC.

The chain couples TRBV18 to TRBJ2-7, with TRBD1 identical over 12 bases. This CDR3 region has 13 residues. Germline V gives CDR1 KGHSH, CDR2 LQKENI. J was trimmed by 6 bases and V by 8 bases; bases with no gene match: 5. The CDR3 DNA reads TGTGCCAGCGCGGGGACAGGGGGCCGCGAGCAGTACTTC. Its translation: CASAGTGGREQYF.

The rearrangement links TRBV5-1 to TRBJ1-2; a weak D match, TRBD1 (6 bases). This CDR3 spans 15 amino acids. The V gene's germline CDR1 is SGHRS and CDR2 YFSETQ. Trimming left V 4 bases short and J 2 bases short, with 15 bases between. The CDR3 here is CASSGTGRGNYGYTF. The CDR3 bases are TGCGCCAGCAGCGGAACAGGGAGGGGGAACTATGGCTACACCTTC.

The chain is built from TRBV7-6 and TRBJ2-2; D gene ambiguous. With 5 bases removed from V and 6 bases from J, the gap between germline ends came to 10 bases. This CDR3 spans 13 amino acids. In germline, CDR1 is SGHVS, CDR2 FNYEAQ. This CDR3 reads CASSKEASGELFF. The DNA for the CDR3 is TGTGCCAGCAGCAAAGAGGCGTCCGGGGAGCTGTTTTTT. Full variable domain (rest looked up from reference TRBV7-6 and TRBJ2-2): GAGVSQSPRYKVTKRGQDVALRCDPISGHVSLYWYRQALGQGPEFLTYFNYEAQQDKSGLPNDRFSAERPEGSISTLTIQRTEQRDSAMYRCASSKEASGELFFGEGSRLTVL.